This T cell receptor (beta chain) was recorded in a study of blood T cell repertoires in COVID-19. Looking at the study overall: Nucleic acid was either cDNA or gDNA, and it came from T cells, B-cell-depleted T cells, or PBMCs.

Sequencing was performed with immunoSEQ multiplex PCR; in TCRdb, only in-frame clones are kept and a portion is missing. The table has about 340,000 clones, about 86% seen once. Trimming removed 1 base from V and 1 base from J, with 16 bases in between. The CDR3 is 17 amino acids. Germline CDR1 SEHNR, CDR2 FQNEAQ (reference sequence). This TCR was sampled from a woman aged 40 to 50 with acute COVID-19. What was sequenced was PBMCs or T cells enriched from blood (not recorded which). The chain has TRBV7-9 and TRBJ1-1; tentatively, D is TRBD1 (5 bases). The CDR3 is CASSLGGVNHENTEAFF. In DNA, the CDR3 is TGTGCCAGCAGCTTAGGGGGGGTAAACCATGAGAACACTGAAGCTTTCTTT.